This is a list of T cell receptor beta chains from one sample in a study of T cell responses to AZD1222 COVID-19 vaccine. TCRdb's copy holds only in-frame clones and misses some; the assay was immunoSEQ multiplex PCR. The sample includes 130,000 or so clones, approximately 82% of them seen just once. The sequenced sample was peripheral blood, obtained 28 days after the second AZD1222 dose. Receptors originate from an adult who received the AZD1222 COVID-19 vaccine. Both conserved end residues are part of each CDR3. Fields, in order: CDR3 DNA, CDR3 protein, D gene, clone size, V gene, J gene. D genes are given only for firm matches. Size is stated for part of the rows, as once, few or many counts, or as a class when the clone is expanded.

cdr3_nt: TGTGCCAGCAGCCAGCCGGGGCAGAGGTCTTACTATGGCTACACCTTC
cdr3_aa: CASSQPGQRSYYGYTF
d_call: -
clone_size: -
v_call: TRBV3-1/TRBV3-2
j_call: TRBJ1-2

cdr3_nt: TGTGCCAGCAGCGCCGGGACAGGGATATTTGGAAACACCATATATTTT
cdr3_aa: CASSAGTGIFGNTIYF
d_call: TRBD1
clone_size: -
v_call: TRBV9
j_call: TRBJ1-3

cdr3_nt: TGTGCCAGCAGTCAGGTCGGCAATGAGCAGTTCTTC
cdr3_aa: CASSQVGNEQFF
d_call: -
clone_size: -
v_call: TRBV6-2/TRBV6-3
j_call: TRBJ2-1

cdr3_nt: TGTGCCATCAGTGACCCGACAGGGGGCAATCAGCCCCAGCATTTT
cdr3_aa: CAISDPTGGNQPQHF
d_call: TRBD1
clone_size: -
v_call: TRBV10-3
j_call: TRBJ1-5

cdr3_nt: TGTGCCAGCAGCCCCTTGATCGCTAACTATGGCTACACCTTC
cdr3_aa: CASSPLIANYGYTF
d_call: -
clone_size: -
v_call: TRBV9
j_call: TRBJ1-2

cdr3_nt: TGTGCCAGCAGCTTAGGAGGGGATCCCACAGGAGCTTTCTTT
cdr3_aa: CASSLGGDPTGAFF
d_call: -
clone_size: -
v_call: TRBV7-2
j_call: TRBJ1-1

cdr3_nt: TGTGCCAGCAGTGACACAGGGGATCCGTATCAGCCCCAGCATTTT
cdr3_aa: CASSDTGDPYQPQHF
d_call: TRBD1
clone_size: -
v_call: TRBV6-1
j_call: TRBJ1-5

cdr3_nt: TGCAGCGCCTCGCACGGGGGAGCCTCTAGCACAGATACGCAGTATTTT
cdr3_aa: CSASHGGASSTDTQYF
d_call: -
clone_size: -
v_call: TRBV29-1
j_call: TRBJ2-3

cdr3_nt: TGTGCCAGCTCCCCTCCGACAGGGCTCTCCTACGAGCAGTACTTC
cdr3_aa: CASSPPTGLSYEQYF
d_call: TRBD1
clone_size: few
v_call: TRBV28
j_call: TRBJ2-7

cdr3_nt: TGTGCCAGCAGTTACCCGCAGGGGGTCCAGCATTTT
cdr3_aa: CASSYPQGVQHF
d_call: TRBD1
clone_size: -
v_call: TRBV6-2/TRBV6-3
j_call: TRBJ1-5

cdr3_nt: TGTGCCAGCAGCGTAGCCTCGTCCGCGACCGGGGAGCTGTTTTTT
cdr3_aa: CASSVASSATGELFF
d_call: -
clone_size: -
v_call: TRBV9
j_call: TRBJ2-2